This TCR beta chain was profiled in a study of blood T cell repertoires in COVID-19. Study-level background: Samples representing acute and convalescent COVID-19 were sourced from the United States, Italy and Spain.

The CDR3 sequence is 13 residues long. Trimming removed 1 base at V and 2 bases at J, with 3 bases between. CDR1 and CDR2 from the germline V gene are LNHDA and SQIVND (reference sequence). Authors' data handling: Nucleated cell counts were estimated from reference gene primer amplification. Using immunoSEQ multiplex PCR, the repertoire was profiled, and TCRdb retains in-frame clones only, with some absent. The V and J calls and clone size come from that table; D and trimming were worked out from the DNA. The table has around 310,000 clones, roughly 90% seen once. As concerns this clone: This specimen includes other DNA sequences encoding the same CDR3.

Sequencing input: peripheral blood. The chain is built from TRBV19 and TRBJ1-5; D ambiguous. This TCR was sampled from a woman in her fifties or sixties with active or convalescent COVID-19. The CDR3 DNA reads TGTGCCAGTAGTATAGGCGGCAATCAGCCCCAGCATTTT. Amino acid sequence: CASSIGGNQPQHF.